The 17 T cell receptor beta chains below all came from one sample that was sequenced in a study of blood T cell repertoires in COVID-19. Only in-frame clones appear in the TCRdb table, and some are missing; sequencing was by immunoSEQ multiplex PCR. This sample has 200,000 to 250,000 clones, with over 70% found just once. What was sequenced was peripheral blood. All receptors come from a woman aged 70-85 years with acute or convalescent COVID-19.

The genes are TRBV27 and TRBJ2-2, with a possible D match to TRBD1 (6 bases). The CDR3 runs 16 residues. Trimming cost V 3 bases and J 1 base, with 12 bases left between them. Germline V gene sequence: CDR1 MNHEY, CDR2 SMNVEV (reference sequence). DNA of the CDR3: TGTGCCAGCAGTTTTTCCGGGACACTGAACACCGGGGAGCTGTTTTTT. It specifies CASSFSGTLNTGELFF.

This clone came up once. V and J are TRBV15 and TRBJ2-7; weak D call: TRBD1 (6 bases). CDR1 is LNHNV and CDR2 is YYDKDF in the germline V gene (reference sequence). Trimming removed 1 base from V and 1 base from J, with 8 bases in between. The CDR3 runs 14 residues. The CDR3 sequence is CATSRATGSYEQYV. CDR3 nucleotides: TGTGCCACCAGCAGAGCAACAGGGTCCTACGAGCAGTACGTC.

The chain links TRBV3-1 (or the pseudogene TRBV3-2) to TRBJ1-3; D might be TRBD1 (6 bases). With 0 bases removed from V and 2 bases from J, the gap between germline ends came to 8 bases. This CDR3 is built from 15 residues. Germline CDR1 reads LGHDT; CDR2 reads YNNKEL (reference sequence). In DNA, the CDR3 is TGTGCCAGCAGCCAAGATTGGACAGCTGGAAACACCATATATTTT. Its translation: CASSQDWTAGNTIYF.

V and J are TRBV27 and TRBJ2-2, with D perhaps matching TRBD2 (7 bases). There are 17 residues in the CDR3. Trimming shortened V by 7 bases and J by 4 bases, and 22 bases separated the two germline ends. Germline values: CDR1 MNHEY, CDR2 SMNVEV (reference sequence). The CDR3 is CASTIGSGGGGTGELFF. CDR3 bases: TGTGCCAGCACCATTGGTTCGGGGGGCGGAGGCACCGGGGAGCTGTTTTTT.

V gene TRBV5-6 combines with J gene TRBJ2-3; TRBD1 might be the D (7 bases). V was clipped by 9 bases and J by 0 bases, with 20 bases between them. CDR3 length equals 16 residues. The germline V gene has CDR1 SGHDT and CDR2 YYEEEE. The CDR3 DNA reads TGTGCCACCCACCAGGAGGGGGCCACTAGCACAGATACGCAGTATTTT. This gives the protein CATHQEGATSTDTQYF.

V gene TRBV6-6 combines with J gene TRBJ2-7; 8 bases match TRBD1. The CDR3 spans 14 residues. The germline gives CDR1 MNHNY, CDR2 SVGAGI (reference sequence). Trimming at V came to 5 bases and at J to 3 bases, leaving 6 bases not matched to a gene. The CDR3 region is CASSPPGQDYEQYV. In nucleotides, the CDR3 is TGTGCCAGCAGTCCTCCGGGACAGGACTACGAGCAGTACGTC.

This chain connects TRBV7-8 to TRBJ2-7, with D unclear. Germline-derived CDR1 and CDR2 are SGHVS and FQNEAQ. Trimming removed 5 bases from V and 1 base from J, with 12 bases in between. The CDR3 has 14 amino acids. Written as DNA, the CDR3 is TGTGCCAGCAGCCCCCAGGTGGTGTCCTACGAGCAGTACTTC. This translates into CASSPQVVSYEQYF.

The chain employs TRBV19 and TRBJ2-6, with 9 bases matching TRBD1. J lost 2 bases, V lost 5 bases, and 4 bases had no gene match. The CDR3 extends over 16 amino acids. CDR1 LNHDA and CDR2 SQIVND come from the germline V gene (reference sequence). The DNA of the CDR3 is TGTGCCAGTAGTCGGGACAGGGCACCTGGGGCCAACGTCCTGACTTTC. It specifies CASSRDRAPGANVLTF.

The chain couples TRBV6-7 to TRBJ2-7; D unresolved. TRBV6-7 is assigned to the ORF class and has an uncertain function. Trimming pared 0 bases from V and 0 bases from J, leaving 12 bases between. This CDR3 comprises 16 residues. The CDR3 DNA sequence: TGTGCCAGCAGTTACTCTTCGCGAAAAACCTCCTACGAGCAGTACGTC. The encoded protein is CASSYSSRKTSYEQYV.

J is TRBJ2-3 and V is TRBV18; no clear D. Germline V gene lookup returns CDR1 KGHSH and CDR2 LQKENI. The CDR3 spans 12 residues. V was pared by 4 bases and J by 1 base, with 3 bases between. In DNA form, the CDR3 reads TGTGCCAGCTCACTAGGCACAGATACGCAGTATTTT. Protein sequence: CASSLGTDTQYF.

A few counts support this clone. The chain recombines TRBV10-3 with TRBJ1-1; tentative D call: TRBD1 (5 bases). Between the trimmed V and J ends, which lost 2 bases and 2 bases, there was a span of 24 bases. The CDR3 runs 19 residues. From germline, CDR1 is ENHRY and CDR2 SYGVKD. CDR3 bases: TGTGCCATCAGTGAGCCTTACCGGGGGGGACCCAACCCTAACACTGAAGCTTTCTTT. Translation gives CAISEPYRGGPNPNTEAFF.

The rearrangement joins TRBV6-6 to TRBJ1-5; TRBD1 might be the D (5 bases). The CDR3 runs 14 residues. Trimming pared 2 bases from V and 5 bases from J, leaving 10 bases between. Germline V CDR1 and CDR2: MNHNY, SVGAGI (reference sequence). CDR3 loop: CASSYGDSYQPQHF. CDR3 nucleotides: TGTGCCAGCAGTTACGGGGACTCCTATCAGCCCCAGCATTTT.

This clone was counted between two and nine times. The gene calls are TRBV4-2 and TRBJ1-6; D is unclear. The CDR3 length is 14 residues. V dropped 0 bases and J dropped 4 bases, with 4 bases sitting between them. Germline V gene lookup returns CDR1 LGHNA and CDR2 YNFKEQ. Here the CDR3 DNA reads TGTGCCAGCAGCCAAGACAGGTATAATTCACCCCTCCACTTT. Translating it yields CASSQDRYNSPLHF.

With respect to this clone: Within the sample, other DNA sequences also encode this same CDR3. The genes are TRBV7-6 and TRBJ2-7, with TRBD1 matching over 7 bases. The CDR3 contains 15 residues. J was trimmed by 2 bases and V by 3 bases; bases with no gene match: 7. Germline CDR1 and CDR2: SGHVS and FNYEAQ. The CDR3 bases are TGTGCCAGCAGCTTCCGGGACAGACCGACCTACGAGCAGTACGTC. Residues: CASSFRDRPTYEQYV.

V gene TRBV7-2 combines with J gene TRBJ2-5, with D unresolved. CDR1 and CDR2 from the germline V gene are SGHTA and FQGNSA. V lost 2 bases and J lost 7, with 8 bases in between. The CDR3 is 12 amino acids. CDR3 region: CASSLPQSTQYF. CDR3 nucleotide sequence: TGTGCCAGCAGCTTACCGCAGTCGACCCAGTACTTC.

The chain carries TRBV11-2 and TRBJ2-5; 14 nucleotides align to TRBD2. The junction had 11 bases not matched to a gene; V was cut back by 4 bases and J by 4 bases. This CDR3 is 18 amino acids long. CDR1 and CDR2 from the germline V gene are SGHAT and FQNNGV. The CDR3 DNA reads TGTGCCAGCAGCTCCCGACTAGCGGGGGGGCGTGTGGGAGAGACCCAGTACTTC. It specifies CASSSRLAGGRVGETQYF.

The V call is TRBV18, the J call TRBJ2-5; 7 nucleotides align to TRBD1. CDR3 length: 14 residues. The V gene end was trimmed by 1 base and the J gene end by 4 bases; junction bases not matched to a gene: 3. Per germline, CDR1 KGHSH and CDR2 LQKENI. This chain's CDR3 is CASSPQGARETQYF. As DNA, the CDR3 is TGTGCCAGCTCACCACAGGGGGCGAGAGAGACCCAGTACTTC.